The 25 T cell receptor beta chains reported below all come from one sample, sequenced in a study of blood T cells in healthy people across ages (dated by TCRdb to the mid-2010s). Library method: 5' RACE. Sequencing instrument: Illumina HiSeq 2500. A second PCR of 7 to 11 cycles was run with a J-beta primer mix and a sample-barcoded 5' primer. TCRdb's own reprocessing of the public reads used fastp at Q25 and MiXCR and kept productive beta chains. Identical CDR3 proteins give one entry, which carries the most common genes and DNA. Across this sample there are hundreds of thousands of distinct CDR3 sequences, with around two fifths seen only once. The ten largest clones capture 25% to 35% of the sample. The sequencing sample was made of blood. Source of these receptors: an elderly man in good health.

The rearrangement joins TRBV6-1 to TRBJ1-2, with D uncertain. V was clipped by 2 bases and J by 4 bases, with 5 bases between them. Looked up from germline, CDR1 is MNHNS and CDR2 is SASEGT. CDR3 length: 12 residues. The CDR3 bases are TGTGCCAGCAGTGAACGGCGCTATGGCTACACCTTC. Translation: CASSERRYGYTF.

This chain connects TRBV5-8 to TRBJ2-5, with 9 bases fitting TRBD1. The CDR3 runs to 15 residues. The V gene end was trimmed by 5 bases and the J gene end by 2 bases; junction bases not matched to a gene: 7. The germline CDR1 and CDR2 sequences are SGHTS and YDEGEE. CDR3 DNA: TGTGCCAGCAGACCCGGGACAGGGAAGCAAGAGACCCAGTACTTC. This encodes CASRPGTGKQETQYF. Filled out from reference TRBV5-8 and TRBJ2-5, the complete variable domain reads EAGVTQSPTHLIKTRGQQATLRCSPISGHTSVYWYQQALGLGLQFLLWYDEGEERNRGNFPPRFSGRQFPNYSSELNVNALELEDSALYLCASRPGTGKQETQYFGPGTRLLVL.

Here the CDR3 reads CASSELDGSSYEQYF. The CDR3 bases are TGTGCCAGCAGTGAACTAGACGGGAGCTCCTACGAGCAGTACTTC. This chain links TRBV2 with TRBJ2-7; tentatively, D is TRBD2 (6 bases). Trimming removed 2 bases from V and 0 bases from J, with 11 bases in between. CDR1 and CDR2 from the germline V gene are SNHLY and FYNNEI. This CDR3 has 15 residues.

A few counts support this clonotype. The CDR3 sequence: CASSPGQGSQETQYF. The CDR3 bases are TGTGCCAGCAGCCCGGGACAGGGTTCCCAAGAGACCCAGTACTTC. The gene calls are TRBV14 and TRBJ2-5; 9 bases are shared with TRBD1. V lost 4 bases to trimming and J lost 1 base; unmatched junction nucleotides: 4. The germline gives CDR1 SGHDN, CDR2 FVKESK. The CDR3 is made up of 15 amino acids. Using reference TRBV14 and TRBJ2-5 for the parts outside the CDR3, the full variable domain is EAGVTQFPSHSVIEKGQTVTLRCDPISGHDNLYWYRRVMGKEIKFLLHFVKESKQDESGMPNNRFLAERTGGTYSTLKVQPAELEDSGVYFCASSPGQGSQETQYFGPGTRLLVL.

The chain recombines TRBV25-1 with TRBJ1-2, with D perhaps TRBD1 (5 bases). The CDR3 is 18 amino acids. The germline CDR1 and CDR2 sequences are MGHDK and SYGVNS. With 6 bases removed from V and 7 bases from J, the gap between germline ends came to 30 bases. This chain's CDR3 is CASSDLGVLAGKMGGYTF. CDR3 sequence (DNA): TGTGCCAGCAGCGACTTGGGGGTGTTGGCAGGGAAGATGGGTGGCTACACCTTC.

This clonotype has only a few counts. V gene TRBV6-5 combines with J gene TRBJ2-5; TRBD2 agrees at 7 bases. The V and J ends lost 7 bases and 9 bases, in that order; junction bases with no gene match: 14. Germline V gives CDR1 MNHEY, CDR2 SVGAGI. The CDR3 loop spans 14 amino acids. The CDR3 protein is CASTPYGRDGPQYF. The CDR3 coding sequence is TGTGCCAGCACCCCCTATGGGAGGGACGGCCCCCAGTACTTC.

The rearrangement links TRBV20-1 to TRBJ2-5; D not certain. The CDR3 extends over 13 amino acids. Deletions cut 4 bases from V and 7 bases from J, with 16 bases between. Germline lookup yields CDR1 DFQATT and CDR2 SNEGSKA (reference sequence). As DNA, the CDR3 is TGCAGTGCTACCGATGAGACCATCGGGACCCAGTACTTC. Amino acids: CSATDETIGTQYF.

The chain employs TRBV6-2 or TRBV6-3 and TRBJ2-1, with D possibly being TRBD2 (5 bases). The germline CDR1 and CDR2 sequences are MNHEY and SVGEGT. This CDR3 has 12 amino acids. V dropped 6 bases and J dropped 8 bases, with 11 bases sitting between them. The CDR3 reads CASRLALHEQFF. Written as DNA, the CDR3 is TGTGCCAGCAGGTTAGCGTTGCATGAGCAGTTCTTC.

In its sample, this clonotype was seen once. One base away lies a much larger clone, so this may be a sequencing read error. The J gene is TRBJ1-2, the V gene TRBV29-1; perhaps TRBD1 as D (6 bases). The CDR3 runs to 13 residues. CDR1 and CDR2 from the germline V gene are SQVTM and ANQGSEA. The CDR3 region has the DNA TGCAGCGTTGGACGACAGGCGGACTATGGCCACACCTTC. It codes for CSVGRQADYGHTF.

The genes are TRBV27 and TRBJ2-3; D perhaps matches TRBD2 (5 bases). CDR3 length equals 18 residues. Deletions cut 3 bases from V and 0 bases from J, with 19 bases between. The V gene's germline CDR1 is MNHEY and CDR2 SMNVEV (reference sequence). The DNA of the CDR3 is TGTGCCAGCAGTTTTTATCCGGACGGGATTTCTAGCACAGATACGCAGTATTTT. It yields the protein CASSFYPDGISSTDTQYF.

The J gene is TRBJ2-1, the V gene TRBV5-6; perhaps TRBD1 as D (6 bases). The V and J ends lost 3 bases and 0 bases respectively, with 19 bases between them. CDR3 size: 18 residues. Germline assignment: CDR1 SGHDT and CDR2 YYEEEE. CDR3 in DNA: TGTGCCAGCAGCTCCCTAACCGGACAGCGTAGCTCCTACAATGAGCAGTTCTTC. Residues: CASSSLTGQRSSYNEQFF.

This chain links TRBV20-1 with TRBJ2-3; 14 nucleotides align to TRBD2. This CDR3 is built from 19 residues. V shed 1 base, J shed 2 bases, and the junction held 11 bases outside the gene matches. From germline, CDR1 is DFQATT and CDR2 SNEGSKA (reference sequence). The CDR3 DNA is TGCAGTGCTAGAGGACTTCCCGGGACTAGCGGGGGAAACACAGATACGCAGTATTTT. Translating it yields CSARGLPGTSGGNTDTQYF.

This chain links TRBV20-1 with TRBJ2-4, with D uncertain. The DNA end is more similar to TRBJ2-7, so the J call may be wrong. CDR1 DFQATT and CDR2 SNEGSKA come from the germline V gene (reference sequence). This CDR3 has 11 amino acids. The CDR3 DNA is TGCAGTGCTAGAGTTAAGGGCGAGCAGTACTTC. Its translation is CSARVKGEQYF.

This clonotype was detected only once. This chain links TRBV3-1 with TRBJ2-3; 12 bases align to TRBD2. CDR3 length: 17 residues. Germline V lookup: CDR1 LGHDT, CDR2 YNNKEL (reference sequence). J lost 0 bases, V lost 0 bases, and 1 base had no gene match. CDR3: CASSQDTSGGSTDTQYF. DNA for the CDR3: TGTGCCAGCAGCCAAGATACTAGCGGGGGGAGCACAGATACGCAGTATTTT.

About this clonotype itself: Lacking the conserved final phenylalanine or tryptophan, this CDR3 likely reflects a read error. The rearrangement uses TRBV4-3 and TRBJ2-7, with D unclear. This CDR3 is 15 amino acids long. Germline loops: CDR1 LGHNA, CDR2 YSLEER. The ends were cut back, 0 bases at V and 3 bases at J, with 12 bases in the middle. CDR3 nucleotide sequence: TGCGCCAGCAGCCAAGATAAAGACCGCATCTACGAGCAGTACTTG. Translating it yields CASSQDKDRIYEQYL.

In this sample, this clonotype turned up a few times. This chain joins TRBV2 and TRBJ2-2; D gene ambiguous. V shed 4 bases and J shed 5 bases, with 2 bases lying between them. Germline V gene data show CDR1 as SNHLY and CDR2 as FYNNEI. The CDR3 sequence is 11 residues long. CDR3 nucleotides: TGTGCCAGCAGTGTTACCGGGGAGCTGTTTTTT. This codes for CASSVTGELFF.

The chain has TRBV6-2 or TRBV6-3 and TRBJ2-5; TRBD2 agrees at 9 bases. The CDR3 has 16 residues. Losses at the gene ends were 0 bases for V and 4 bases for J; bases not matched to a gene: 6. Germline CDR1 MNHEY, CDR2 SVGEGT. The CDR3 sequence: CASSYSAGGPIETQYF. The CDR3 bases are TGTGCCAGCAGTTACTCGGCGGGAGGGCCCATAGAGACCCAGTACTTC.

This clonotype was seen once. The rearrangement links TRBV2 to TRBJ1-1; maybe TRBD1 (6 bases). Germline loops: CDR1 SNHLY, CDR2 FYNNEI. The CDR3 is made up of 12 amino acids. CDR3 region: CSSDGTNTEAFF. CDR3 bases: TGTTCCTCGGACGGGACAAACACTGAAGCTTTCTTT.

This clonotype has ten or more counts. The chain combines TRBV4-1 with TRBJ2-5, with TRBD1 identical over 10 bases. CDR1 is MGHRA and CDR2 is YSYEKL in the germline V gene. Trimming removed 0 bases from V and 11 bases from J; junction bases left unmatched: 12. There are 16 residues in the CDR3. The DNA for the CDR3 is TGCGCCAGCAGCCAAGATGGGACAGGGGTTTCTAGTGAGCAGTACTTC. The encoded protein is CASSQDGTGVSSEQYF.

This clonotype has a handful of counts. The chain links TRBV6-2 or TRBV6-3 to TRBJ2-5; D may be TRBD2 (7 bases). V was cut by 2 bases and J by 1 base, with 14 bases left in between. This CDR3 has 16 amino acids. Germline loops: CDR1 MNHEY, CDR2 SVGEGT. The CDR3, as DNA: TGTGCCAGCAGTTACGGCGGGGGCACCCTCCAAGAGACCCAGTACTTC. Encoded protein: CASSYGGGTLQETQYF.

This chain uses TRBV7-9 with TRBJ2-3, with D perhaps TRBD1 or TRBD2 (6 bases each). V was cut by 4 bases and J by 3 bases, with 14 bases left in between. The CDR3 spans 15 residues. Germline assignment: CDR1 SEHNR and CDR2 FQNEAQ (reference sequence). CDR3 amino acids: CASSSQGTSTDTQYF. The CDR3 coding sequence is TGTGCCAGCAGCTCCCAGGGGACTTCTACAGATACGCAGTATTTT.

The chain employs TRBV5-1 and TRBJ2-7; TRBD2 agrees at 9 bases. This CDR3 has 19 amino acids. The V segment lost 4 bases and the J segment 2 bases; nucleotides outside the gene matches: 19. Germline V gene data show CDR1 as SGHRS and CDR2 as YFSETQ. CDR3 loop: CASSIQGSAAGGPPYEQYF. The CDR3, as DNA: TGCGCCAGCAGCATACAGGGTTCAGCGGCGGGAGGGCCGCCCTACGAGCAGTACTTC.

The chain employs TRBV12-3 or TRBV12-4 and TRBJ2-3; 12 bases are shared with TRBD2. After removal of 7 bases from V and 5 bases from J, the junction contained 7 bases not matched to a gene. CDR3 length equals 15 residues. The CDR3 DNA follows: TGTGCCAGCACTCTAGCGGGGGGGCCTGAAGATACGCAGTATTTT. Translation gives CASTLAGGPEDTQYF.

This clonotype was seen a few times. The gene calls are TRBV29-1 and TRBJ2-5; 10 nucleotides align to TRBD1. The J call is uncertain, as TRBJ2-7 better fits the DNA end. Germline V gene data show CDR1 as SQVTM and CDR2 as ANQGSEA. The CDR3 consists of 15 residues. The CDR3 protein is CSVEGTGQGNLEQYF. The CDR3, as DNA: TGCAGCGTTGAGGGGACGGGACAGGGGAACCTCGAGCAGTACTTC.

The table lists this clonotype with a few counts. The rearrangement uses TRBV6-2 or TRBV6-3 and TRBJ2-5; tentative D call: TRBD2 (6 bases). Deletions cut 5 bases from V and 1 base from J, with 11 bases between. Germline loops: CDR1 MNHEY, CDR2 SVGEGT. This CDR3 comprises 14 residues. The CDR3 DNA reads TGTGCCAGCAGTCCTCGGACTACCCAAGAGACCCAGTACTTC. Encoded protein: CASSPRTTQETQYF.